The 18 T cell receptor beta chains in this list originate from one sample, sequenced in a study of cytomegalovirus exposure and HLA in healthy donors. Both 60 Vbeta primers and 13 Jbeta primers went into the PCR. The repertoire was sequenced with immunoSEQ multiplex PCR; TCRdb's copy has only in-frame clones and lacks some. Found here are under 130,000 clones, roughly 80% of them singletons; the top ten hold over 5%. What was sequenced was PBMCs. Source of these receptors: a female donor in good health and CMV-seropositive.

The chain couples TRBV6-5 to TRBJ2-3, with a weak D call TRBD2 (5 bases). The CDR3 has 16 residues. Germline V lookup: CDR1 MNHEY, CDR2 SVGAGI. Trimming cost V 3 bases and J 4 bases, with 17 bases left between them. DNA of the CDR3: TGTGCCAGCAGTTATCGGAGGACTGGAGGACCAGATACGCAGTATTTT. Residues: CASSYRRTGGPDTQYF.

The chain joins TRBV7-9 to TRBJ2-5; the D is unclear. V was shortened by 6 bases and J by 5 bases, with 13 bases between the two germline ends. CDR1 SEHNR and CDR2 FQNEAQ come from the germline V gene (reference sequence). The CDR3 totals 13 residues. The CDR3 region has the DNA TGTGCCAGCAGTCGAGGTAGTTTTGAGACCCAGTACTTC. Encoded protein: CASSRGSFETQYF.

The V call is TRBV5-1, the J call TRBJ1-2; D call uncertain. CDR1 is SGHRS and CDR2 is YFSETQ in the germline V gene. The CDR3 extends over 13 amino acids. The V end lost 1 base, the J end lost 0 bases, and 4 bases lay between the germline ends. The chain's CDR3 is CASSLTANYGYTF. CDR3 nucleotides: TGCGCCAGCAGCTTGACAGCTAACTATGGCTACACCTTC.

This clone has a single count. The chain is built from TRBV7-2 and TRBJ2-2; D call uncertain. V lost 3 bases and J 0 bases, leaving 11 bases between the germline ends. From germline, CDR1 is SGHTA and CDR2 FQGNSA. There are 16 residues in the CDR3. The CDR3 DNA reads TGTGCCAGCAGCTTTGCGTGGAGAACGAACACCGGGGAGCTGTTTTTT. Encoded protein: CASSFAWRTNTGELFF.

J is TRBJ2-5 and V is TRBV5-1; TRBD2 agrees at 8 bases. This CDR3 is 14 amino acids long. J gave up 4 bases and V 4 bases, and 6 bases lay outside the gene matches. Germline CDR1 reads SGHRS; CDR2 reads YFSETQ. CDR3 region: CASSKERGGETQYF. The CDR3 nucleotides read TGCGCCAGCAGCAAGGAACGGGGGGGAGAGACCCAGTACTTC.

The V call is TRBV5-1, the J call TRBJ2-5; 7 bases agree with TRBD1. The CDR3 has 15 residues. V lost 4 bases and J lost 1; bases outside the gene matches: 7. Germline V gene data show CDR1 as SGHRS and CDR2 as YFSETQ. CDR3 residues: CASSDPSGGQETQYF. As DNA, the CDR3 is TGCGCCAGCAGCGACCCCTCAGGGGGCCAAGAGACCCAGTACTTC. Variable domain in full (rest from reference TRBV5-1 and TRBJ2-5): KAGVTQTPRYLIKTRGQQVTLSCSPISGHRSVSWYQQTPGQGLQFLFEYFSETQRNKGNFPGRFSGRQFSNSRSEMNVSTLELGDSALYLCASSDPSGGQETQYFGPGTRLLVL.

The rearrangement joins TRBV27 to TRBJ1-1, with a weak D call TRBD1 (6 bases). The CDR3 totals 13 residues. Germline CDR1 is MNHEY and CDR2 is SMNVEV (reference sequence). The V and J ends lost 3 bases and 11 bases respectively, with 16 bases between them. CDR3 sequence: CASSFVQGRRAFF. The CDR3 DNA reads as TGTGCCAGCAGTTTCGTACAGGGAAGGAGGGCTTTCTTT.

In its sample, this clone was seen once. The chain links TRBV6-5 to TRBJ1-4; 7 bases are shared with TRBD1. The CDR3 covers 16 residues. V shed 4 bases and J 7 bases; nucleotides not matched to a gene: 12. Looked up from germline, CDR1 is MNHEY and CDR2 is SVGAGI. The CDR3 coding sequence is TGTGCCAGCAGTTCGGACAGGCCCGCCTGGGGTGAAAAACTGTTTTTT. Translated, it gives CASSSDRPAWGEKLFF.

The chain employs TRBV27 and TRBJ2-2; tentative D call: TRBD2 (7 bases). Trimming pared 4 bases from V and 3 bases from J, leaving 12 bases between. Germline values: CDR1 MNHEY, CDR2 SMNVEV (reference sequence). The CDR3 loop spans 15 amino acids. The CDR3 loop is CASSSGRGDTGELFF. The CDR3, as DNA: TGTGCCAGCAGTTCGGGGAGGGGGGACACCGGGGAGCTGTTTTTT.

The chain couples TRBV6-1 to TRBJ1-2; weak D call: TRBD1 (6 bases). This CDR3 has 16 residues. Germline CDR1 and CDR2: MNHNS and SASEGT. V gave up 2 bases and J gave up 4 bases, with 17 bases separating them. The CDR3 loop is CASSERGGGTSYGYTF. The CDR3 bases are TGTGCCAGCAGTGAACGAGGGGGGGGGACTTCCTATGGCTACACCTTC.

The genes are TRBV7-2 and TRBJ2-5, with TRBD2 identical over 7 bases. Judging by the DNA end, TRBJ2-7 fits better; the J call may be wrong. This CDR3 spans 14 amino acids. Germline CDR1 reads SGHTA; CDR2 reads FQGNSA. The CDR3 nucleotides read TGTGCCAGCAGCTTAGTTGGCGGGAGCTACGAGCAGTACTTC. Translated: CASSLVGGSYEQYF.

CDR3: CASSLRATGELFF. CDR3 DNA sequence: TGTGCCAGCAGCTTAAGAGCTACCGGGGAGCTGTTTTTT. This chain uses TRBV5-6 with TRBJ2-2; no reliable D call. The CDR3 totals 13 residues. Between the trimmed V and J ends, which lost 2 bases and 5 bases, there was a span of 7 bases. Germline CDR1 reads SGHDT; CDR2 reads YYEEEE.

The chain recombines TRBV5-1 with TRBJ1-4; D not resolved. Trimming shortened V by 3 bases and J by 0 bases, and 12 bases separated the two germline ends. The CDR3 loop spans 16 amino acids. Per germline, CDR1 SGHRS and CDR2 YFSETQ. CDR3 sequence (DNA): TGCGCCAGCAGCTCCAGCCCGGGAACAACTAATGAAAAACTGTTTTTT. Protein sequence: CASSSSPGTTNEKLFF.

The chain uses TRBV2 and TRBJ1-5; 10 nucleotides agree with TRBD1. This CDR3 region has 14 residues. Germline lookup yields CDR1 SNHLY and CDR2 FYNNEI. V shed 4 bases, J shed 6 bases, and the junction held 3 bases outside the gene matches. CDR3 sequence reads: CASSGTGGSQPQHF. The CDR3 bases are TGTGCCAGCAGTGGGACAGGGGGAAGTCAGCCCCAGCATTTT.

The rearrangement joins TRBV6-1 to TRBJ2-3; D might be TRBD1 (6 bases). Trimming pared 6 bases from V and 4 bases from J, leaving 14 bases between. Germline V gene data show CDR1 as MNHNS and CDR2 as SASEGT. The CDR3 is 14 residues long. CDR3 in amino acids: CASRFTQGPDTQYF. In DNA, the CDR3 is TGTGCCAGCAGGTTCACACAGGGACCAGATACGCAGTATTTT.

J is TRBJ1-6 and V is TRBV30, with D possibly matching TRBD1 (6 bases). CDR1 is GTSNPN and CDR2 is SVGIG in the germline V gene (reference sequence). V was clipped by 3 bases and J by 7 bases, with 13 bases between them. The CDR3 contains 14 residues. This CDR3 is CAWSAGARNSPLHF. As DNA, the CDR3 is TGTGCCTGGAGCGCGGGGGCGCGGAATTCACCCCTCCACTTT.

CDR3 sequence: CASSIQDIQETQYF. For the CDR3, the DNA is TGTGCCAGCAGTATCCAGGACATTCAAGAGACCCAGTACTTC. J is TRBJ2-5 and V is TRBV6-5, with D perhaps TRBD1 (5 bases). CDR3 length equals 14 residues. The germline CDR1 and CDR2 sequences are MNHEY and SVGAGI. V gave up 5 bases and J gave up 2 bases, with 12 bases separating them.

The J gene is TRBJ1-4, the V gene TRBV15, with 7 bases matching TRBD1. The germline V gene encodes CDR1 LNHNV and CDR2 YYDKDF (reference sequence). Trimming cost V 0 bases and J 6 bases; bases outside gene matches: 4. The CDR3 covers 15 residues. CDR3 nucleotides: TGTGCCACCAGCAGAGAGGGGCAGGGGGATGAAAAACTGTTTTTT. This encodes CATSREGQGDEKLFF.